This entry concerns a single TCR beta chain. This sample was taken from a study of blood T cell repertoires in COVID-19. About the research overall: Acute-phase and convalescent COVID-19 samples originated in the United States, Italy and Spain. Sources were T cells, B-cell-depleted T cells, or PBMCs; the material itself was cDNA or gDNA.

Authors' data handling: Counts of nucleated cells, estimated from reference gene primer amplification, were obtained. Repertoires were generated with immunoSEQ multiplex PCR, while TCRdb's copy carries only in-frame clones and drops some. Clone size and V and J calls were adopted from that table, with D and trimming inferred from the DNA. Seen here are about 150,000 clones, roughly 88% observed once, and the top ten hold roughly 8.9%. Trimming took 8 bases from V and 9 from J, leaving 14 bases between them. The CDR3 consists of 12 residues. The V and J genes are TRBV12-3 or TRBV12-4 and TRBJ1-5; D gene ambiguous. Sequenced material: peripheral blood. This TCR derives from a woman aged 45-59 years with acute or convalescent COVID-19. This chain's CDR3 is CASRGALGPQHF. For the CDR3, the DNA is TGTGCCAGCCGTGGCGCCCTAGGGCCCCAGCATTTT.